The rows below give T cell receptor beta chains drawn from one sample of a study of T cells in Graves' hyperthyroidism and ophthalmopathy. TCRdb analysed the multiplex PCR reads with MiXCR anew, one entry per CDR3 protein. The data hold a few hundred thousand distinct CDR3 sequences, with 15% to 18% observed a single time. Sequencing was carried out using blood. The origin of the receptors is a woman aged 25 to 39 with Graves' hyperthyroidism. CDR3s include the opening cysteine and the closing phenylalanine or tryptophan. Each record gives: D gene, clone size, V gene, J gene, CDR3 protein, CDR3 DNA. The D gene is left open where the match is weak. Size values are once, few and many counts, or a class for expanded clones, and some rows have none.

NA	many	TRBV3-1	TRBJ2-7	CASSHARVGEQYF	TGTGCCAGCAGCCATGCTAGGGTGGGCGAGCAGTACTTC
NA	many	TRBV5-5	TRBJ2-2	CASSLGRDLRDTGELFF	TGTGCCAGCAGCCTGGGACGAGACTTGCGGGACACCGGGGAGCTGTTTTTT
NA	many	TRBV5-1	TRBJ1-1	CASSLDATEAFF	TGCGCCAGCAGCTTGGACGCCACTGAAGCTTTCTTT
NA	few	TRBV27	TRBJ2-7	CASRGGQILGEQYF	TGTGCCAGCAGAGGGGGGCAAATTCTAGGCGAGCAGTACTTC
NA	many	TRBV28	TRBJ2-7	CASSPHQGSLGYEQYF	TGTGCCAGCAGTCCGCATCAGGGGTCCCTCGGGTACGAGCAGTACTTC
NA	few	TRBV2	TRBJ1-3	CASKGDSGNTIYF	TGTGCCAGCAAAGGGGACTCTGGAAACACCATATATTTT
NA	NA	TRBV5-4	TRBJ2-1	CASSLGLGNYEQFF	TGTGCCAGCAGCTTGGGACTAGGGAACTACGAGCAGTTCTTC
TRBD1	many	TRBV27	TRBJ2-1	CASYRDRLSYNEQFF	TGTGCCAGCTATCGGGACAGGTTGAGTTACAATGAGCAGTTCTTC
TRBD1	many	TRBV7-2	TRBJ2-7	CASSPQGTGSSYEQYF	TGTGCCAGCAGCCCCCAAGGGACAGGGAGCTCCTACGAGCAGTACTTC
TRBD1	many	TRBV5-1	TRBJ1-5	CASSAPRSRQGGQPQHF	TGCGCCAGCAGTGCCCCACGCTCCCGACAGGGAGGACAGCCCCAGCATTTT
TRBD2	NA	TRBV28	TRBJ2-1	CASTTWGTSGLNEQFF	TGTGCCAGCACCACCTGGGGGACTAGCGGCCTCAATGAGCAGTTCTTC
TRBD2	many	TRBV11-1	TRBJ2-7	CASSTRTSPYEQYF	TGTGCCAGCAGCACAAGGACTAGCCCCTACGAGCAGTACTTC
NA	NA	TRBV6-5	TRBJ1-1	CASSYSRRNTEAFF	TGTGCCAGCAGTTACTCCCGGCGTAACACTGAAGCTTTCTTT
TRBD1	few	TRBV27	TRBJ1-1	CASINRQGYNTEAFF	TGTGCCAGCATAAACCGACAGGGATATAACACTGAAGCTTTCTTT
TRBD2	many	TRBV30	TRBJ2-3	CAWSGVAGPSTDTQYF	TGTGCCTGGAGTGGGGTAGCGGGACCTAGCACAGATACGCAGTATTTT
TRBD2	NA	TRBV27	TRBJ2-2	CASLVGGPSGELFF	TGTGCCAGCTTAGTGGGAGGGCCTTCCGGGGAGCTGTTTTTT
NA	few	TRBV18	TRBJ2-7	CASSPQGPEGNEQYF	TGTGCCAGCTCACCACAAGGACCGGAGGGGAACGAGCAGTACTTC
TRBD2	many	TRBV7-9	TRBJ2-1	CASRIAGGHEQFF	TGTGCCAGCAGAATAGCGGGAGGTCATGAGCAGTTCTTC
NA	many	TRBV27	TRBJ2-1	CASSAREYNEQFF	TGTGCCAGTAGTGCACGGGAATACAATGAGCAGTTCTTC
TRBD1	few	TRBV25-1	TRBJ1-1	CASSARGQGFGGMNTEAFF	TGTGCCAGCAGTGCCCGTGGACAGGGGTTCGGGGGCATGAACACTGAAGCTTTCTTT
NA	NA	TRBV6-2/TRBV6-3	TRBJ2-3	CASSYSMGGDLSTDTQYF	TGTGCCAGCAGTTACTCGATGGGCGGAGACCTTAGCACAGATACGCAGTATTTT
NA	many	TRBV11-2	TRBJ2-7	CASSLLVSYEQYF	TGTGCCAGCAGCTTACTAGTTTCCTACGAGCAGTACTTC
NA	NA	TRBV3-1	TRBJ2-2	CASSQDRVGELFF	TGTGCCAGCAGCCAAGATAGGGTCGGGGAGCTGTTTTTT
TRBD1	NA	TRBV5-1	TRBJ2-2	CASSWTTGGPPTGELFF	TGCGCCAGCAGCTGGACAACAGGGGGCCCGCCGACTGGGGAGCTGTTTTTT
TRBD1	NA	TRBV2	TRBJ1-5	CASRGGTASQPQHF	TGTGCCAGCAGAGGGGGGACAGCCAGTCAGCCCCAGCATTTT
TRBD1	many	TRBV5-1	TRBJ2-5	CASRYDRVETQYF	TGCGCCAGCAGATACGACAGGGTTGAGACCCAGTACTTC